This TCR beta chain was captured in a study of T-cell memory formation after mild COVID-19. TCRdb re-derived calls from the 5' RACE reads in MiXCR, one entry per CDR3 protein. The sample lists 400,000 or so distinct CDR3 sequences, over 15% occurring once. The CDR3 is 14 residues long. V lost 3 bases, J lost 5 bases, and 13 bases lay in between. In germline, CDR1 is MNHEY, CDR2 SVGAGI. The source material was PBMCs or a T cell subset sorted from them (not recorded which). This TCR was sampled from an adult woman who had mild COVID-19 (a few samples of this study predate the infection). Cell type and time point are not known. The chain couples TRBV6-5 to TRBJ2-5, with TRBD1 as a possible D gene (7 bases). The CDR3 spells CASSYGPGGETQYF. The DNA for the CDR3 is TGTGCCAGCAGTTATGGGCCAGGGGGGGAGACCCAGTACTTC.